A selection of T cell receptor beta chains follows, all from one sample in a study of CD8 T cells in ankylosing spondylitis. TCRdb called the 5' RACE reads again in MiXCR, with one record for every CDR3 protein. In the table there are 200,000 to 250,000 distinct CDR3 sequences, roughly 8.2% of which are singletons. The sequenced material came from blood, either unsorted or a sorted T cell fraction (not recorded which). These receptors came from a female donor with ankylosing spondylitis or in good health (not recorded which). Both conserved end residues are part of each CDR3. The D gene is left open where the match is weak. A clone size is listed for some rows: how often the clone was seen (once, few, many), or a class if it is expanded.

j_call,d_call,clone_size,v_call,cdr3_aa,cdr3_nt
TRBJ2-3,TRBD1,many,TRBV29-1,CSIRPPGQGSTDTQYF,TGCAGTATACGCCCTCCGGGACAGGGGAGCACAGATACGCAGTATTTT
TRBJ2-1,.,many,TRBV30,CAWSVHRANEQFF,TGTGCCTGGAGTGTACATAGGGCCAATGAGCAGTTCTTC
TRBJ1-2,.,many,TRBV20-1,CSALKAGGGYTF,TGCAGTGCCCTAAAGGCAGGAGGGGGCTACACCTTC
TRBJ2-1,.,many,TRBV10-3,CAISPRQISYNEQFF,TGTGCCATCAGCCCCCGACAGATCTCCTACAATGAGCAGTTCTTC
TRBJ1-6,.,few,TRBV30,CAWSVQGRSPLHF,TGTGCCTGGAGTGTCCAGGGGAGGTCACCCCTCCACTTT
TRBJ2-1,TRBD1,many,TRBV11-2,CASSLLTGVGNEQFF,TGTGCCAGCAGCCTCCTGACAGGGGTCGGCAATGAGCAGTTCTTC
TRBJ2-5,.,few,TRBV7-8,CASSSESGTLQETQYF,TGTGCCAGCAGCTCCGAATCCGGGACCTTGCAAGAGACCCAGTACTTC
TRBJ2-7,TRBD2,few,TRBV2,CASRGATSGPHEQYF,TGTGCCAGCAGGGGTGCGACTAGCGGGCCTCACGAGCAGTACTTC
TRBJ1-1,TRBD1,many,TRBV3-1,CASSQGGQGEAFF,TGTGCCAGCAGCCAAGGCGGACAGGGTGAAGCTTTCTTT
TRBJ1-5,.,many,TRBV20-1,CSALVGGFGNQPQHF,TGCAGTGCCCTGGTGGGGGGGTTCGGCAATCAGCCCCAGCATTTT
TRBJ2-7,.,many,TRBV28,CASSPGGMIGYEQYF,TGTGCCAGCAGCCCTGGGGGGATGATAGGCTACGAGCAGTACTTC
TRBJ2-5,.,many,TRBV29-1,CSVVGPRETQYF,TGCAGCGTTGTAGGCCCCCGGGAGACCCAGTACTTC
TRBJ1-2,.,.,TRBV2,CASRTSNYGYTF,TGTGCCAGCCGAACATCTAACTATGGCTACACCTTC
TRBJ1-1,.,many,TRBV29-1,CSVDENTEAFF,TGCAGCGTTGATGAGAACACTGAAGCTTTCTTT
TRBJ2-1,.,many,TRBV10-3,CAISDDSHYNEQFF,TGTGCCATCAGTGATGACAGTCACTACAATGAGCAGTTCTTC
TRBJ2-1,TRBD2,many,TRBV12-3/TRBV12-4,CASSFSGLEASGGSYNEQFF,TGTGCCAGCAGTTTCTCGGGGCTAGAGGCTAGCGGTGGCTCCTACAATGAGCAGTTCTTC
TRBJ2-7,.,many,TRBV18,CASSPPRGGAKYYEQYF,TGTGCCAGCTCACCACCCAGAGGGGGGGCCAAATACTACGAGCAGTACTTC
TRBJ2-3,.,once,TRBV6-6,CASSYDTDTQYF,TGTGCCAGCAGTTACGACACAGATACGCAGTATTTT
TRBJ1-2,TRBD1,many,TRBV29-1,CSTGQGENYGYTF,TGCAGCACGGGACAGGGGGAGAACTATGGCTACACCTTC
TRBJ2-6,.,many,TRBV6-1,CASSELGAGANVLTF,TGTGCCAGCAGTGAGCTTGGGGCTGGGGCCAACGTCCTGACTTTC
TRBJ2-7,.,.,TRBV29-1,CSVGPSASHEQYF,TGCAGCGTTGGTCCATCGGCTTCCCACGAGCAGTACTTC
TRBJ2-5,.,many,TRBV6-2/TRBV6-3,CASSYQRETQYF,TGTGCCAGCAGTTACCAGCGAGAGACCCAGTACTTC
TRBJ1-4,.,few,TRBV7-2,CASSLLGREKLFF,TGTGCCAGCAGCTTGTTAGGGCGGGAAAAACTGTTTTTT
TRBJ1-1,.,many,TRBV9,CASSAILNTEAFF,TGTGCCAGCAGCGCGATCTTGAACACTGAAGCTTTCTTT
TRBJ2-1,.,many,TRBV28,CASTLSGPYNEQFF,TGTGCCAGCACCCTTAGCGGTCCCTACAATGAGCAGTTCTTC